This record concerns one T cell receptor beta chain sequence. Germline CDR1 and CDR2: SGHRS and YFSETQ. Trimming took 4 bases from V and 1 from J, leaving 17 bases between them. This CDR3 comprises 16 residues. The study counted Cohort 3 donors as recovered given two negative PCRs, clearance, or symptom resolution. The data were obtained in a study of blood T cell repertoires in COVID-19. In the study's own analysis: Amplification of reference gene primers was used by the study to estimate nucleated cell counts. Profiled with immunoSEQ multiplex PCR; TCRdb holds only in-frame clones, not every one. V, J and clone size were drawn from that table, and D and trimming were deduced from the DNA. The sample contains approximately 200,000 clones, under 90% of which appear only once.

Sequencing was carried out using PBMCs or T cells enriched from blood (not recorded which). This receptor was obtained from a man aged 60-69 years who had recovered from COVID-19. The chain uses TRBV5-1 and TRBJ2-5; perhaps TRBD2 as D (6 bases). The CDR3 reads CASSLDPGGVQETQYF. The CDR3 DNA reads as TGCGCCAGCAGCCTGGACCCTGGCGGGGTCCAAGAGACCCAGTACTTC.